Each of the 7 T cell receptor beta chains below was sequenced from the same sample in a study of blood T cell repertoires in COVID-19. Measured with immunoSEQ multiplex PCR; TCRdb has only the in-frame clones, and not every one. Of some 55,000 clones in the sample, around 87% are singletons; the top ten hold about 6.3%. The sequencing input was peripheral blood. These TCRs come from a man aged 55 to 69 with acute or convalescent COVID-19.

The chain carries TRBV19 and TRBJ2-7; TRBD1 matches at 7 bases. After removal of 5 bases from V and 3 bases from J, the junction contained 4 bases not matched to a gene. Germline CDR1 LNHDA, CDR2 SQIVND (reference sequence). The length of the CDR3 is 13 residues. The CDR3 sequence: CASSLRQGYEQYF. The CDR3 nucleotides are TGTGCCAGTAGTCTTCGACAGGGCTACGAGCAGTACTTC.

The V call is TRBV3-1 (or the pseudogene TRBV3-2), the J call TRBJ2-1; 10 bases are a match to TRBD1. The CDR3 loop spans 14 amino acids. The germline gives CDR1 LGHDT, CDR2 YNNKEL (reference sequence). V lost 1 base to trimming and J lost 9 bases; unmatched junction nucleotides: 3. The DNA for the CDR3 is TGTGCCAGCAGCCAAGGACAGGGGGCGGTTGAGCAGTTCTTC. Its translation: CASSQGQGAVEQFF.

The CDR3 is CASSMYRGGGNQPQHF. For the CDR3, the DNA is TGTGCCAGCAGTATGTACAGGGGAGGTGGCAATCAGCCCCAGCATTTT. The rearrangement joins TRBV27 to TRBJ1-5; TRBD1 matches at 7 bases. With 5 bases clipped from V and 2 bases from J, the junction kept 9 bases outside the gene matches. This CDR3 is built from 16 residues. Germline CDR1 MNHEY, CDR2 SMNVEV (reference sequence).

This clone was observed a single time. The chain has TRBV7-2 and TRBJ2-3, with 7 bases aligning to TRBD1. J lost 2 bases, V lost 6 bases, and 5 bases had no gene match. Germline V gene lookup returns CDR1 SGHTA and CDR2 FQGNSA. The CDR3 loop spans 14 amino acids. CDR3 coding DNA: TGTGCCAGCAGGCTGGGACAGTCCACAGATACGCAGTATTTT. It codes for CASRLGQSTDTQYF.

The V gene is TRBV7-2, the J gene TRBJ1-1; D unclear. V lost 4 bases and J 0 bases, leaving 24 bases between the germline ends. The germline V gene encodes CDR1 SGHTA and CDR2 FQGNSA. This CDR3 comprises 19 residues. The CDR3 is CASSSTQATLFEMNTEAFF. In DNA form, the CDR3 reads TGTGCCAGCAGCTCTACGCAGGCGACCCTCTTCGAGATGAACACTGAAGCTTTCTTT.

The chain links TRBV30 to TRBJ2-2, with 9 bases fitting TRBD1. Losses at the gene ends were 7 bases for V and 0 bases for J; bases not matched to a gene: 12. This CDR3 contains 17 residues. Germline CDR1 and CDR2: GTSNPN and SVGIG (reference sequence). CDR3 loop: CALLDPGQGSNTGELFF. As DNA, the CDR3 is TGTGCCTTACTCGACCCGGGACAGGGATCGAACACCGGGGAGCTGTTTTTT.

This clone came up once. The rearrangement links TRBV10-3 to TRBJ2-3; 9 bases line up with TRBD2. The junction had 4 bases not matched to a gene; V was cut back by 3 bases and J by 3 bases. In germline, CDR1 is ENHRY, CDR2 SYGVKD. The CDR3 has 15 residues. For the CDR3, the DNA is TGTGCCATCAGTGAAGCTAGCGGGGCGACAGATACGCAGTATTTT. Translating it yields CAISEASGATDTQYF.